This is a list of T cell receptor beta chains from one sample in a study of cytomegalovirus exposure and HLA in healthy donors. The method was immunoSEQ multiplex PCR; TCRdb's version includes in-frame clones alone and lacks a portion of them. The sample comprises approximately 140,000 clones, approximately 80% of which are singletons, and approximately 1.2% rests with the top ten. Sequenced input: PBMCs. Receptors were obtained from a male donor in good health and CMV-seropositive. Both conserved end residues are part of each CDR3. A D gene is named only where the DNA matches it firmly. Part of the rows lack a size; the others show once, few, many or a class for expanded clones.

d_call clone_size j_call v_call cdr3_nt cdr3_aa
NA NA TRBJ1-4 TRBV18 TGTGCCAGCTCCCGGGACAAAAATGAAAAACTGTTTTTT CASSRDKNEKLFF
TRBD2 NA TRBJ2-7 TRBV28 TGTGCCAGCAGTTTAATCTGGGCTAGCGGTACCTACGAGCAGTACTTC CASSLIWASGTYEQYF
NA NA TRBJ2-7 TRBV10-3 TGTGCCATCAGTGAGTCGCGGGCGGACGAGCAGTACTTC CAISESRADEQYF
TRBD2 few TRBJ2-1 TRBV10-3 TGTGCCACCCATAGCGGGCTCTCCTACAATGAGCAGTTCTTC CATHSGLSYNEQFF
NA once TRBJ2-7 TRBV21-1 TGTGCCAGCAGCAAACCAGGAGACAGGGTATCCCCCTCCTACGAGCAGTACTTC CASSKPGDRVSPSYEQYF
TRBD1 NA TRBJ2-5 TRBV5-6 TGTGCCAGCAGCACGACAGGGTGGGAGACCCAGTACTTC CASSTTGWETQYF
TRBD2 NA TRBJ2-7 TRBV5-5 TGTGCCAGCAGCTTGGCGGGGGGTATTGCCTACGAGCAGTACTTC CASSLAGGIAYEQYF
NA NA TRBJ2-1 TRBV11-3 TGTGCCAGCAGCACTCAGGGGAGCTCCTACAATGAGCAGTTCTTC CASSTQGSSYNEQFF
NA few TRBJ1-1 TRBV18 TGTGCCAGCTCGGAGACCGCTGCTGAAGCTTTCTTT CASSETAAEAFF
NA NA TRBJ1-2 TRBV27 TGTGCCAGCAGTTTAGAGGGATATGGCTACACCTTC CASSLEGYGYTF
NA once TRBJ1-2 TRBV19 TGTGCCAGTAGTTGGCGCCAGGGGGGCTACACCTTC CASSWRQGGYTF
NA NA TRBJ1-6 TRBV27 TGTGCCAGCAGTTTTGGGGGCCGACCCTACTCCTATAATTCACCCCTCCACTTT CASSFGGRPYSYNSPLHF
NA few TRBJ2-1 TRBV11-2 TGTGCCAGCAGCGACAACCATGGGAATGAGCAGTTCTTC CASSDNHGNEQFF
TRBD2 NA TRBJ2-5 TRBV15 TGTGCCACCAGCAGCTCCGGACTAGCGGGATCTCGGACCCAGTACTTC CATSSSGLAGSRTQYF
TRBD1 NA TRBJ2-2 TRBV5-4 TGTGCCAGCAGCGGACAGGGCTCCGTCACGGGGGAGCTGTTTTTT CASSGQGSVTGELFF
NA NA TRBJ2-1 TRBV13 TGTGCCAGCAGCCGGGGGTGGGAAGGCGGGATGGTGAATGAGCAGTTCTTC CASSRGWEGGMVNEQFF
TRBD2 NA TRBJ2-1 TRBV19 TGTGCCAGTAGTATCGCGGTAGCGGGGCGACTCGAGCAGTTCTTC CASSIAVAGRLEQFF
TRBD2 NA TRBJ2-1 TRBV5-1 TGCGCCAGCAGCTCTGTAGCGGGGGGGTTCTCCTACAATGAGCAGTTCTTC CASSSVAGGFSYNEQFF
NA NA TRBJ1-3 TRBV11-2 TGTGCCAGCACTCTTGGGGGGGTCGGAATTTCTGGAAACACCATATATTTT CASTLGGVGISGNTIYF
NA NA TRBJ2-1 TRBV11-1 TGTGCCAGCGTGGACACAGCGTCCAATGAGCAGTTCTTC CASVDTASNEQFF
TRBD1 NA TRBJ2-1 TRBV7-2 TGTGCCAGCAGGGGGACAGGGGGAAAAAATGAGCAGTTCTTC CASRGTGGKNEQFF
TRBD1 NA TRBJ1-3 TRBV9 TGTGCCAGCAGCGGACAGGGCCTCTCTGGAAACACCATATATTTT CASSGQGLSGNTIYF
NA NA TRBJ2-6 TRBV4-2 TGTGCCAGCAGCCAAGATTATGGCGGGGCTGGGGCCAACGTCCTGACTTTC CASSQDYGGAGANVLTF
NA NA TRBJ1-4 TRBV7-9 TGTTCCAGCAGCTTAGATCGCCGCAGGGGAACCAATGAAAAACTGTTTTTT CSSSLDRRRGTNEKLFF
TRBD1 once TRBJ1-1 TRBV6-4 TGTGCCAGCAGAGCGGGACAGGGGTTACCTGAAGCTTTCTTT CASRAGQGLPEAFF
NA NA TRBJ1-2 TRBV4-1 TGCGCCAGCAGCCAAGATTTCGGCAGGGCTAACTATGGCTACACCTTC CASSQDFGRANYGYTF
NA few TRBJ2-7 TRBV13 TGTGCCAGCAGGGGGCAGGTGCCCTACGAGCAGTACTTC CASRGQVPYEQYF
NA NA TRBJ2-5 TRBV5-4 TGTGCCAGCAGCTTGTGGGCAGGGGCCCCCCAAGAGACCCAGTACTTC CASSLWAGAPQETQYF
TRBD2 NA TRBJ2-2 TRBV6-5 TGTGCCAGCAGTGTGGCGGGGGGGCTTGGCGGGGAGCTGTTTTTT CASSVAGGLGGELFF
TRBD2 NA TRBJ2-3 TRBV7-6 TGTGCCAGCAGCTTACCCCCCGGCAGCGGGGACACAGATACGCAGTATTTT CASSLPPGSGDTDTQYF
TRBD1 NA TRBJ1-2 TRBV18 TGTGCCAGCTCACCAGACAGGGGCTATGGCTACACCTTC CASSPDRGYGYTF
TRBD2 NA TRBJ2-3 TRBV4-2 TGTGCCAGCAGCCAAGAACTAGCGGGGGGCACAGATACGCAGTATTTT CASSQELAGGTDTQYF
TRBD2 NA TRBJ2-5 TRBV10-2 TGCGCCAGCAGTAGGACTAGCGGAATACAAGAGACCCAGTACTTC CASSRTSGIQETQYF
NA NA TRBJ2-1 TRBV7-9 TGTGCCAGCAGCTTTACAGCCAATGAGCAGTTCTTC CASSFTANEQFF
NA NA TRBJ2-5 TRBV27 TGTGCCAGCAGCCGTCAAGAGACCCAGTACTTC CASSRQETQYF
NA NA TRBJ1-5 TRBV6-6 TGTGCCAGCAGTTACTCGAGGCCGATCAATCAGCCCCAGCATTTT CASSYSRPINQPQHF
NA NA TRBJ2-7 TRBV27 TGTGCCAGCACCTGGCGGGATTACGAGCAGTACTTC CASTWRDYEQYF
NA NA TRBJ1-5 TRBV6-1 TGTGCCAGCAGTGGAACATATCAGCCCCAGCATTTT CASSGTYQPQHF
TRBD1 NA TRBJ2-5 TRBV7-8 TGTGCCAGCAGAGGGACAGAAGAGACCCAGTACTTC CASRGTEETQYF
NA NA TRBJ2-7 TRBV6-1 TGTGCCAGCAGAACAGGAATCCTCTACGAGCAGTACTTC CASRTGILYEQYF
TRBD1 NA TRBJ2-3 TRBV19 TGTGCCAGTAGTATCCGGACAGGGACAGATACGCAGTATTTT CASSIRTGTDTQYF
TRBD1 NA TRBJ2-7 TRBV13 TGTGCCAGCAGCCTAGGGACAGGGAGCTCCTACGAGCAGTACTTC CASSLGTGSSYEQYF
NA NA TRBJ1-2 TRBV2 TGTGCCAGCAGTGCGGGGACATCGTATGGCTACACCTTC CASSAGTSYGYTF
TRBD1 NA TRBJ2-7 TRBV28 TGTGCCAGCACCCCGGGACAGGGGGCCTACGAGCAGTACTTC CASTPGQGAYEQYF
TRBD2 NA TRBJ2-7 TRBV4-1 TGCGCCAGCAGCTCCTCGACCGGACTAGCCGGCCACGAGCAGTACTTC CASSSSTGLAGHEQYF
NA NA TRBJ2-1 TRBV29-1 TGCAGCGTGAAGGGGTTGGTGAACCCCTACAATGAGCAGTTCTTC CSVKGLVNPYNEQFF
NA NA TRBJ2-5 TRBV7-9 TGTGCCAGCAGCTTACGGGATGGCCAAGAGACCCAGTACTTC CASSLRDGQETQYF
NA NA TRBJ2-5 TRBV1 TGCACCAGCAGCCAGGAGGGGCACAAAGAGACCCAGTACTTC CTSSQEGHKETQYF
NA NA TRBJ1-5 TRBV4-1 TGCGCCAGCAGCCAAACAGGGTTGGGCAATCAGCCCCAGCATTTT CASSQTGLGNQPQHF
NA NA TRBJ1-1 TRBV2 TGTGCCAGCAGACCGCGATCAGGCAAGACTGAAGCTTTCTTT CASRPRSGKTEAFF
NA NA TRBJ1-2 TRBV30 TGTGCCTGGAGTGGTTCAGGTGGCTACACCTTC CAWSGSGGYTF
TRBD1 NA TRBJ2-1 TRBV28 TGTGCCAGCAGTTCCTTCCCGGACAGGGGAAATGAGCAGTTCTTC CASSSFPDRGNEQFF
NA medium-sized TRBJ2-4 TRBV5-4 TGTGCCAGCAGCTCGGACACCAAAAACATTCAGTACTTC CASSSDTKNIQYF
NA NA TRBJ2-1 TRBV9 TGTGCCAGCAGCCTAGCATTGTCCTACAATGAGCAGTTCTTC CASSLALSYNEQFF